This T cell receptor beta chain was recorded in a study of T cells after yellow fever vaccination. Trimming removed 1 base at V and 1 base at J, with 11 bases between. CDR3 length: 15 residues. Germline loops: CDR1 SGHDT, CDR2 YYEEEE. This clonotype has only a few counts. One entry per CDR3 protein, called by TCRdb with MiXCR from the 5' RACE reads. The data contain under 300,000 distinct CDR3 sequences, about 7.1% of them singletons. The specimen comprised CD4+ T cells sorted from PBMCs, sampled 15 days after the yellow fever booster vaccination. This receptor was taken from a man in his thirties or forties who received the YFV17D yellow fever vaccine. The chain uses TRBV5-6 and TRBJ1-1; D gene ambiguous. CDR3 DNA: TGTGCCAGCAGCTTGCCCCAGGCTACGAACACTGAAGCTTTCTTT. Encoded protein: CASSLPQATNTEAFF.